This TCR beta chain appears in the sequencing data of a study of blood T cell repertoires in COVID-19. Across the study: Spain, Italy and the United States supplied samples that represented acute and convalescent COVID-19. Nucleic acid was either cDNA or gDNA, and it came from T cells, B-cell-depleted T cells, or PBMCs.

Self-reported history from a screening survey and questionnaire set each donor's cohort. Source study methods: From reference gene primer amplification, estimates of nucleated cell counts were derived. Sequenced by immunoSEQ multiplex PCR; TCRdb stores in-frame clones only, minus some. V and J calls and clone size follow that table, whereas D and trimming were derived from the DNA. The data hold roughly 180,000 clones, with 81% observed a single time. This clone occurred a few times. CDR1 and CDR2 from the germline V gene are GTSNPN and SVGIG (reference sequence). This CDR3 has 17 amino acids. The V end was cut by 0 bases, the J end by 0 bases, with 17 bases between.

J is TRBJ1-1 and V is TRBV30; perhaps TRBD1 as D (5 bases). Material for sequencing was PBMCs or T cells enriched from blood (not recorded which). This TCR was sampled from a woman in her thirties or forties with acute COVID-19. The CDR3 here is CAWSVQGLIIMNTEAFF. For the CDR3, the DNA is TGTGCCTGGAGTGTTCAGGGACTAATAATAATGAACACTGAAGCTTTCTTT.